This T cell receptor beta chain was profiled in a study of blood T cell repertoires in COVID-19 (TCRdb year 2020). About the full investigation: Samples covering the acute and convalescent phases of COVID-19 were provided by collaborators in the United States, Italy and Spain. Deeply sampled blood TCRbeta repertoires from subjects exposed to, actively infected with, or recovered from COVID-19 were included in the dataset. The repertoires were released in a freely available public database intended as a resource for research on the immune response to SARS-CoV-2. Nearly every sample came with metadata listing a de-identified subject ID, COVID-19 status, age in years and sex. The samples were drawn from the first 160 participants of the ongoing ImmuneRACE study and from 1,254 subjects provided by 6 global collaborators. The material from the prospective study consisted of cDNA or gDNA derived from T cells, B-cell-depleted T cells, or PBMCs. Where HLA class I and class II types were available, the types were taken from metadata supplied by the sample provider, not from assay-based typing.

TCRbeta CDR3 regions were amplified from genomic DNA by means of the immunoSEQ Assay, a bias-controlled multiplex PCR. Turning to the authors' computational methods: Nucleated cell counts per sample were estimated from amplification of reference gene primers within the assay. To quantify the absolute abundance of each unique TCRbeta CDR3 rearrangement, sequence reads were collapsed and filtered. For each sample, productive Simpson clonality was calculated as the square root of Simpson's diversity index over productive rearrangements. This is the immuneACCESS table as TCRdb keeps it, with only in-frame sequences that have V and J called. A part of the clones is gone; compared with another copy, unresolved V genes explain less than half, and the rest is unexplained. For V, J and clone size, that table is used; D and trimming come from the DNA. This sample gives some 200,000 clones in total; around four fifths of them show up just once. Jointly, the top ten make up around 11% of the sample.

Participants in the prospective study were aged roughly 18 to 89 years, lived in 20 to 30 United States geographic areas, and enrolled through a virtual design. To assign participants to cohorts, the prospective study relied on clinical history that participants themselves reported in a screening survey and a study questionnaire. Recovered participants in ImmuneRACE Cohort 3 were defined by two consecutive negative NP/OP PCR tests, clearance by a healthcare professional, or resolution of symptoms. In the prospective study, mobile phlebotomists collected whole blood, serum and a nasopharyngeal or oropharyngeal swab from each participant. Participants in the prospective study had the option to provide additional blood draws and questionnaires over a roughly 2-month period. Prospective study blood samples were shipped either frozen or at room temperature before DNA extraction. Here is what the overall study found, with its caveats: How much clinical and demographic metadata was included differed by source and by participant, and the metadata was provided uncurated.

Details on this clone: The specificity of this receptor is unknown. No per-base quality is available; no much larger clone lies one base away.

CDR1 KGHDR and CDR2 SFDVKD are derived from the germline V gene. From the cysteine through the phenylalanine, the CDR3 covers 15 amino acids. Only CDR3 DNA is held: 45 bases, read in frame from base 1. V gives up 2 bases and J gives up 0 bases, and the segment between their germline ends measures 9 bases. This receptor chain uses TRBV24-1 and TRBJ1-1; TRBD1 is possibly the D segment (6 matching bases). The clonotype originates from a man aged 35 to 55 who had recovered from COVID-19. The material sequenced was PBMCs or T cells enriched from blood (not recorded which). The CDR3 corresponds to CATSDSQGMNTEAFF. At the DNA level, the sequence is TGTGCCACCAGTGATTCACAGGGAATGAACACTGAAGCTTTCTTT.